This T cell receptor (beta chain) was obtained from a study of shared clonotypes between healthy human individuals. CD45RA-negative memory and CD45RA+ naive subsets were split from the CD4+ cells. Clones were sequenced by immunoSEQ multiplex PCR, and TCRdb holds only the in-frame ones, with some missing. This table holds 2 million to 2.5 million clones, about 90% found once. Trimming removed 3 bases from V and 0 bases from J, with 12 bases in between. This CDR3 comprises 17 residues. CDR1 is KGHSH and CDR2 is LQKENI in the germline V gene. The chain has TRBV18 and TRBJ2-6; tentatively, D is TRBD2 (5 bases). The clonotype comes from a man between 18 and 29 years old in good health. Some clones in this sample may be carry-over from other donors' samples. Sequences were obtained from naive CD4+ T cells from PBMCs. Sample subset: CD45RA+ positively selected. As DNA, the CDR3 is TGTGCCAGCTCACCGGGGAGTCGGCCCTCTGGGGCCAACGTCCTGACTTTC. The encoded protein is CASSPGSRPSGANVLTF. Together with reference TRBV18 and TRBJ2-6, the CDR3 gives the full variable domain: NAGVMQNPRHLVRRRGQEARLRCSPMKGHSHVYWYRQLPEEGLKFMVYLQKENIIDESGMPKERFSAEFPKEGPSILRIQQVVRGDSAAYFCASSPGSRPSGANVLTFGAGSRLTVL.